This record looks at one T cell receptor (beta chain) sequence and its context. The second PCR ran 7 to 11 cycles with a sample-barcoded 5' primer and J-beta primers. Each CDR3 protein gets one entry after TCRdb re-called the 5' RACE reads with MiXCR. The sample yields more than 650,000 distinct CDR3 sequences, 20% to 25% seen once. The source of the sample is a study of blood T cells in healthy people across ages. Trimming removed 5 bases at V and 4 bases at J, with 14 bases between. CDR3 length: 14 amino acids. Germline CDR1 reads PRHDT; CDR2 reads FYEKMQ (reference sequence). Sequencing was done on a sample of blood. The origin of this receptor is a man in his sixties or seventies in good health. J is TRBJ2-5 and V is TRBV13, with D possibly matching TRBD1 (5 bases). CDR3 sequence reads: CASSARVYGETQYF. The CDR3, as DNA: TGTGCCAGCAGCGCCAGGGTTTACGGAGAGACCCAGTACTTC. The full variable domain, its missing parts supplied by reference TRBV13 and TRBJ2-5, is AAGVIQSPRHLIKEKRETATLKCYPIPRHDTVYWYQQGPGQDPQFLISFYEKMQSDKGSIPDRFSAQQFSDYHSELNMSSLELGDSALYFCASSARVYGETQYFGPGTRLLVL.